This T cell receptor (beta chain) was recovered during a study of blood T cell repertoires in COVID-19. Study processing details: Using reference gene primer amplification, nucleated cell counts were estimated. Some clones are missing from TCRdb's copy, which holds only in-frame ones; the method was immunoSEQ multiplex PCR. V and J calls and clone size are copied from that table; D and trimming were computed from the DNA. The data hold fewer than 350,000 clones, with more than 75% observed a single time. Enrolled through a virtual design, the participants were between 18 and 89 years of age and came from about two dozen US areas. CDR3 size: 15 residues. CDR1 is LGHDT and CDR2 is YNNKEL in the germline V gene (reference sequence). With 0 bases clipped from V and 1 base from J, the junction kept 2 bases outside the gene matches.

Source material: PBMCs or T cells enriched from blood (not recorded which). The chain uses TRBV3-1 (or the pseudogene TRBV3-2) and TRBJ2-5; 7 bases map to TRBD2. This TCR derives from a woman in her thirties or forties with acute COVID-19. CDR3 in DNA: TGTGCCAGCAGCCAAGACGCTAGCGGCCAAGAGACCCAGTACTTC. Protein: CASSQDASGQETQYF.